This T cell receptor (beta chain) was sequenced for a study of control samples from healthy donors and cancer patients (TCRdb year 2020). This clone was counted only a few times. There is no known antigen for this receptor. No much larger clonotype is one base removed from it; base qualities were not supplied. The library was built by means of the immunoSEQ multiplex PCR assay. Held by TCRdb, this immuneACCESS table contains in-frame sequences only and omits some clones. Under half of the omission traces to an unresolved V gene where checked; the cause of the rest is unknown. The sample table lists about 40,000 clones, more than 85% of them with a count of one. Jointly, the top ten make up less than 4.5% of the sample. The sequence came from a woman in her fifties or sixties in good health. Input material: blood.

The CDR3 protein: CASSLRTGEAFF. The DNA sequence follows: TGTGCCAGCAGCTTAAGGACAGGTGAAGCTTTCTTT. The rearrangement joined TRBV7-2 to TRBJ1-1; 7 of the junction bases match TRBD1. The cysteine opens and the phenylalanine closes a CDR3 of 12 amino acids. Of all the DNA, just the CDR3 is kept, 36 bases in frame from base 1. Ends trimmed: V by 2 bases, J by 7 bases; bases unmatched to a gene: 1. According to the germline V gene, CDR1 reads SGHTA and CDR2 reads FQGNSA.